This T cell receptor (beta chain) stems from a study of cytomegalovirus exposure and HLA in healthy donors. Overall study context: The roughly 120 million unique TCR beta sequences, from about 179 million T cells, were found by an earlier analysis.

Regarding the study as a whole: In a later analysis, the majority of CMV-associated beta chains seemingly showed HLA restriction. For most subjects, TCR beta sequences were reported to predict HLA-A and HLA-B alleles with accuracy.

Concerning this clone: Antigen: not known.

Every donor was a healthy person donating bone marrow. Researchers ran the PCR with 60 Vbeta and 13 Jbeta primers. TCRdb's table, derived via immunoSEQ multiplex PCR, lists solely in-frame clones and lacks some. The table includes tens of thousands of clones, over 70% detected once. V lost 4 bases to trimming and J lost 4 bases; unmatched junction nucleotides: 11. The CDR3 extends over 16 amino acids. CDR1 is SGHNT and CDR2 is YYREEE in the germline V gene (reference sequence). The TCR was taken from a man aged 45-65 years in good health and CMV-seropositive. This sequence joins TRBV5-4 and TRBJ2-1; TRBD2 agrees at 7 bases. The sequencing sample was made of PBMCs. The CDR3 is CASSESLNGGYNEQFF. CDR3 sequence (DNA): TGTGCCAGCAGCGAATCCCTGAACGGGGGGTACAATGAGCAGTTCTTC. The full variable domain, its missing parts supplied by reference TRBV5-4 and TRBJ2-1, is ETGVTQSPTHLIKTRGQQVTLRCSSQSGHNTVSWYQQALGQGPQFIFQYYREEENGRGNFPPRFSGLQFPNYSSELNVNALELDDSALYLCASSESLNGGYNEQFFGPGTRLTVL.